The source of this TCR beta chain is a study of early T cells in non-severe SARS-CoV-2 infection. Turning to the study itself: Unsorted whole blood bulk RNA was sequenced, with unpaired chains. Study-level results: Private and CD4 specificities were missed by VDJdb matching, skewed to anti-spike CD8.

Individual cDNA molecules received unique molecular identifiers during library preparation. Using its own MiXCR run on the 5' RACE reads, TCRdb lists one record per CDR3 protein. Here the sample spans about 90,000 distinct CDR3 sequences, less than 15% being singletons. A few counts support this clonotype. Its antigen is not known. Germline-derived CDR1 and CDR2 are LNHDA and SQIVND (reference sequence). This CDR3 spans 12 amino acids. V gave up 10 bases and J gave up 5 bases, with 14 bases separating them. Sequences were derived from whole blood, sampled at baseline. The chain employs TRBV19 and TRBJ2-5, with a tentative D call TRBD1 (6 bases). The source of this sequence is an adult who was a healthcare worker with PCR-confirmed SARS-CoV-2 infection or an uninfected control (not recorded which). As DNA, the CDR3 is TGTGCCACCACCGACAGGACGGAGACCCAGTACTTC. Its protein product is CATTDRTETQYF. Full variable domain (rest looked up from reference TRBV19 and TRBJ2-5): DGGITQSPKYLFRKEGQNVTLSCEQNLNHDAMYWYRQDPGQGLRLIYYSQIVNDFQKGDIAEGYSVSREKKESFPLTVTSAQKNPTAFYLCATTDRTETQYFGPGTRLLVL.